The text below deals with one T cell receptor (beta chain). Its target is not known. CDR1 is SGHTA, CDR2 FQGNSA, per germline. The V gene end was trimmed by 1 base and the J gene end by 1 base; junction bases not matched to a gene: 1. The length of the CDR3 is 15 residues. Among the 100 to 150 subjects of the validation cohort, separate from the 666-subject first cohort, were the donors. This specimen comes from a study of cytomegalovirus exposure and HLA in healthy donors. At the level of the study: The same platform was used for the 120 validation repertoires and the roughly 640 first-cohort repertoires, a later analysis reported. Notes on the study in general: Many donors shared some public TCRs, even though most TCR sequences were rare. A later analysis found first-cohort TCR clusters tended to co-occur in the 120 or so validation repertoires.

Only in-frame clones appear in the TCRdb table, and some are missing; sequencing was by immunoSEQ multiplex PCR. The data show fewer than 150,000 clones, around 80% seen once. The origin of this receptor is a man aged 30 to 39 in good health and CMV-seropositive. Sequencing was done on a sample of PBMCs. The chain combines TRBV7-2 with TRBJ1-5; 7 bases align to TRBD1. The DNA of the CDR3 is TGTGCCAGCAGCTTAGTACAGGGGAGCAATCAGCCCCAGCATTTT. Its translation: CASSLVQGSNQPQHF.